This TCR beta chain originates from a study of blood T cell repertoires in COVID-19. Overall study context: Some COVID-19 samples were acute and others convalescent; all came from the United States, Italy and Spain. T cells, B-cell-depleted T cells, or PBMCs provided the cDNA or gDNA that served as material.

Original analysis: It was from reference gene primer amplification that nucleated cell counts were estimated. Assay: immunoSEQ multiplex PCR; the TCRdb copy retains only in-frame clones and omits some. V and J calls plus clone size are reproduced from that table; the DNA served to infer D and trimming. The sample yields 35,000 to 55,000 clones, more than 75% seen once. Germline V gene sequence: CDR1 MDHEN, CDR2 SYDVKM. V was cut by 5 bases and J by 0 bases, with 5 bases left in between. This CDR3 has 13 amino acids. Sample: peripheral blood. The V and J genes are TRBV28 and TRBJ2-1, with unresolved D. This sequence originates from a human donor in a cohort sampled during active COVID-19. The CDR3 bases are TGTGCCAGCAGTCCGAGCTCCTACAATGAGCAGTTCTTC. As protein: CASSPSSYNEQFF.